The clone carrying this T cell receptor (beta chain) was seen a few times. This sample is part of a study of blood T cell repertoires in COVID-19. Across the study: There were acute and convalescent COVID-19 samples, and they came from the United States, Italy and Spain. In each case, the material was cDNA or gDNA derived from T cells, B-cell-depleted T cells, or PBMCs.

The CDR3 is made up of 14 amino acids. V was trimmed by 4 bases and J by 2 bases, leaving 11 bases between them. The germline gives CDR1 KGHSH, CDR2 LQKENI. In the authors' methods: Estimates of nucleated cell counts were drawn from the amplification of reference gene primers. Data came from immunoSEQ multiplex PCR; TCRdb stores just in-frame clones and leaves some out. V and J calls and clone size are given by that table; D and trimming were obtained from the DNA. This sample has over 100,000 clones, with roughly 88% found just once. This TCR came from a woman older than 75 with active or convalescent COVID-19. The sequencing sample was made of peripheral blood. V usage is TRBV18 and J usage is TRBJ2-5, with D tentatively TRBD1 (5 bases). The CDR3 loop reads CASSLLGVQETQYF. CDR3 in DNA: TGTGCCAGCTCACTGTTAGGGGTGCAAGAGACCCAGTACTTC.